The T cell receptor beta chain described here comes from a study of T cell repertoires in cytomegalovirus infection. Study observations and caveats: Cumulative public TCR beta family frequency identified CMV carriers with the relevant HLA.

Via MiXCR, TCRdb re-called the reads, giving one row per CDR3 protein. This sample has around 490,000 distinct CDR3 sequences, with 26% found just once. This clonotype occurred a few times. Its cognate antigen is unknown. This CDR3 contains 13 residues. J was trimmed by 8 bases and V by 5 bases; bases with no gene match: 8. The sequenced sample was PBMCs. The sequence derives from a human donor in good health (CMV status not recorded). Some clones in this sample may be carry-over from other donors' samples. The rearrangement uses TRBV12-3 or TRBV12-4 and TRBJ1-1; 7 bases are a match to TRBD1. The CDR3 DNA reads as TGTGCCAGCAGTCCCTGGACAGGCTCCGAAGCTTTCTTT. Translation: CASSPWTGSEAFF.